The clone carrying this TCR beta chain was seen only a few times. Its specificity is not known. The data derive from a study of regulatory T cells in long-lasting Graves disease. Study-level results: Compared with new cases, persistent Graves' patients showed reduced TCR diversity.

As for time point: newly diagnosed GD, antithyroid drugs for less than 3 months. TCR sequences were obtained from RNA taken from PBMCs. With iRepertoire HTBI primers and Arm-PCR of CDR3 regions, TCR beta libraries were built. MiXCR, applied by TCRdb to the multiplex PCR reads, yields one record per CDR3 protein. Of about 540,000 distinct CDR3 sequences in the sample, approximately 12% were seen once. This CDR3 is built from 18 residues. The junction had 17 bases not matched to a gene; V was cut back by 5 bases and J by 5 bases. The germline gives CDR1 MNHEY, CDR2 SMNVEV (reference sequence). The data were also submitted as part of a second study, on T cells in Graves' hyperthyroidism and ophthalmopathy. That report notes: Researchers ran a first-round RT-PCR on the TCR CDR3 using the HTBI primer set. Through a model of 13 V-J features, ophthalmopathy was separated from stable hyperthyroidism.

The sequence was collected from a man younger than 45 with Graves disease. Sequences were derived from peripheral blood mononuclear cells (PBMCs), sampled at new diagnosis, from a patient treated with antithyroid drugs. The chain recombines TRBV27 with TRBJ2-2; 7 bases agree with TRBD2. The CDR3 nucleotides are TGTGCCAGCAGTCCTCTCTGGGCTAGCGGAGCCAGGACCGGGGAGCTGTTTTTT. This codes for CASSPLWASGARTGELFF.